This TCR beta chain is drawn from a study of blood T cell repertoires in COVID-19. Assay used: immunoSEQ multiplex PCR; TCRdb lists only in-frame clones, some missing. The data contain some 85,000 clones, about four fifths of them seen just once; the ten biggest clones take up 6.3%. Losses at the gene ends were 2 bases for V and 4 bases for J; bases not matched to a gene: 3. The CDR3 has 14 residues. Germline CDR1 and CDR2: KGHSH and LQKENI. What was sequenced was peripheral blood. The clonotype originates from a man between 70 and 80 years old with COVID-19, enrolled during active disease. The gene calls are TRBV18 and TRBJ1-2, with 8 bases lining up with TRBD1. The CDR3 spells CASSPTGQAYGYTF. CDR3 bases: TGTGCCAGCTCACCAACGGGACAGGCCTATGGCTACACCTTC.